This T cell receptor (beta chain) was retrieved from a study of OX40 agonist ivuxolimab in advanced cancers. Clones were sequenced by immunoSEQ multiplex PCR, and TCRdb holds only the in-frame ones, with some missing. The sample yields under 75,000 clones, around 93% seen once. This sample comprised CD4+ or CD8+ T cells sorted from blood, obtained in a trial of the OX40 agonist ivuxolimab. The receptor's source is an adult with an advanced solid tumor such as melanoma, head and neck, liver or kidney cancer.

CDR3: CSAPDYNEQFF. The CDR3 DNA follows: TGCAGTGCTCCCGACTACAATGAGCAGTTCTTC. The rearrangement joins TRBV20-1 to TRBJ2-1, with unresolved D. Germline V gene lookup returns CDR1 DFQATT and CDR2 SNEGSKA (reference sequence). V lost 5 bases to trimming and J lost 3 bases, with 5 bases between them. The CDR3 loop spans 11 amino acids.